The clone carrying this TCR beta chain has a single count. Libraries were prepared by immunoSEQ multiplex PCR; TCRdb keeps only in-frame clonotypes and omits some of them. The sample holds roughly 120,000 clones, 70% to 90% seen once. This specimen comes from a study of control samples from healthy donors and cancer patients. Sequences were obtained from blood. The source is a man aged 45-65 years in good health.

The CDR3 loop reads CASSLGGVLGATDTQYF. The CDR3 nucleotides read TGTGCCAGCAGCTTAGGAGGGGTGTTGGGGGCCACAGATACGCAGTATTTT. The genes are TRBV7-2 and TRBJ2-3; a weak D match, TRBD1 (6 bases). Germline V gene sequence: CDR1 SGHTA, CDR2 FQGNSA. V was shortened by 1 base and J by 2 bases, with 16 bases between the two germline ends. The CDR3 loop spans 17 amino acids.